This T cell receptor (beta chain) was sequenced during a study of blood T cell repertoires in COVID-19. On the study more broadly: Collection of acute and convalescent COVID-19 samples took place in the United States, Italy and Spain. PBMCs, B-cell-depleted T cells, or T cells were the source of the cDNA or gDNA that made up the material.

The length of the CDR3 is 15 residues. The junction had 3 bases not matched to a gene; V was cut back by 1 base and J by 2 bases. Germline-derived CDR1 and CDR2 are MGHRA and YSYEKL. How the authors handled the data: The assay estimated nucleated cells by amplifying reference gene primers. Assay: immunoSEQ multiplex PCR; the TCRdb copy retains only in-frame clones and omits some. Clonal size and the V and J genes are those of that table, whereas D and trimming came from the DNA. The data show some 110,000 clones, with 70% to 90% seen just once and about 8% held by the top ten. The clonotype was recovered from a man aged 70-80 years who had recovered from COVID-19. The sequenced material came from peripheral blood. The genes are TRBV4-1 and TRBJ2-3, with 7 nucleotides matching TRBD1. The CDR3 DNA follows: TGCGCCAGCAGCCAAGGGACAGGAGACACAGATACGCAGTATTTT. It yields the protein CASSQGTGDTDTQYF.